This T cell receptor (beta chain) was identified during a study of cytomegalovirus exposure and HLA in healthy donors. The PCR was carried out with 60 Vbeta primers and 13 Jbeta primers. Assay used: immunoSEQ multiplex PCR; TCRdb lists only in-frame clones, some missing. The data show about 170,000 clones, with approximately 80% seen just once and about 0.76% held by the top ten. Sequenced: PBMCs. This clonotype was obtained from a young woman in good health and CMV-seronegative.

The CDR3 loop reads CASTGTRLNEQFF. DNA of the CDR3: TGTGCCAGCACCGGGACTAGACTAAATGAGCAGTTCTTC. The chain employs TRBV7-2 and TRBJ2-1; 8 bases fit TRBD2. Trimming removed 7 bases from V and 7 bases from J; junction bases left unmatched: 6. CDR1 and CDR2 (germline): SGHTA, FQGNSA. The CDR3 sequence is 13 residues long.